This T cell receptor beta chain was observed in a study of radiotherapy plus CTLA-4 blockade in lung cancer. Generated by immunoSEQ multiplex PCR, the TCRdb table keeps only in-frame clones and is missing some. The table shows 65,000 to 90,000 clones, with around nine tenths occurring only once. This clone turned up a few times. The TCR comes from a human donor with non-small cell lung cancer who had stable disease on radiotherapy plus ipilimumab. The sequences come from peripheral blood, collected from a patient treated with radiotherapy plus ipilimumab.

In nucleotides, the CDR3 is TGTGCCAGCAGGGACCCGGGACAGGTCCTGGGGACCCAGTACTTC. The encoded protein is CASRDPGQVLGTQYF. The gene calls are TRBV6-1 and TRBJ2-5, with 8 bases aligning to TRBD1. The germline V gene has CDR1 MNHNS and CDR2 SASEGT. V was pared by 6 bases and J by 7 bases, with 13 bases of the junction left unmatched. The CDR3 covers 15 residues.